The 6 T cell receptor beta chains reported below all come from one sample, sequenced in a study of blood T cell repertoires in COVID-19. Produced via immunoSEQ multiplex PCR; TCRdb's table is partial and in-frame only. The repertoire includes 25,000 to 30,000 clones, approximately 80% of them detected once, and about 16% sits in the top ten. The sequencing sample was made of peripheral blood. All receptors derive from a man older than 75 with active or convalescent COVID-19.

The CDR3 DNA reads as TGTGCCAGCAGCTTGAAGCCTAACTATGGCTACACCTTC. It translates to CASSLKPNYGYTF. This chain uses TRBV5-4 with TRBJ1-2; D call uncertain. Germline CDR1 SGHNT, CDR2 YYREEE (reference sequence). V lost 1 base and J lost 0, with 4 bases in between. The CDR3 is 13 amino acids. Full variable domain (missing parts from reference TRBV5-4 and TRBJ1-2): ETGVTQSPTHLIKTRGQQVTLRCSSQSGHNTVSWYQQALGQGPQFIFQYYREEENGRGNFPPRFSGLQFPNYSSELNVNALELDDSALYLCASSLKPNYGYTFGSGTRLTVV.

V usage is TRBV28 and J usage is TRBJ2-2; TRBD2 is a possible D gene (6 bases). From germline, CDR1 is MDHEN and CDR2 SYDVKM. This CDR3 region has 14 residues. V was pared by 3 bases and J by 7 bases, with 12 bases between. The CDR3 sequence is CASSFMRGGGELFF. The DNA of the CDR3 is TGTGCCAGCAGTTTTATGAGGGGAGGCGGGGAGCTGTTTTTT.

The genes are TRBV9 and TRBJ2-3, with a possible D match to TRBD1 (5 bases). Germline V gene sequence: CDR1 SGDLS, CDR2 YYNGEE. This CDR3 region has 17 residues. V lost 3 bases and J 1 base, leaving 18 bases between the germline ends. The CDR3 spells CASSDTAGRLGTDTQYF. CDR3 bases: TGTGCCAGCAGCGACACAGCAGGGCGGCTGGGCACAGATACGCAGTATTTT. The complete variable domain, with remaining parts taken from reference TRBV9 and TRBJ2-3, reads DSGVTQTPKHLITATGQRVTLRCSPRSGDLSVYWYQQSLDQGLQFLIQYYNGEERAKGNILERFSAQQFPDLHSELNLSSLELGDSALYFCASSDTAGRLGTDTQYFGPGTRLTVL.

This chain links TRBV13 with TRBJ2-5; 7 nucleotides agree with TRBD1. The CDR3 length is 15 residues. Trimming cost V 2 bases and J 4 bases; bases outside gene matches: 7. CDR1 and CDR2 from the germline V gene are PRHDT and FYEKMQ (reference sequence). The CDR3 region has the DNA TGTGCCAGCAGCTTACGAGGGGGCGAGGGAGAGACCCAGTACTTC. This encodes CASSLRGGEGETQYF.

V is TRBV6-2 or TRBV6-3 and J is TRBJ2-2; D is possibly TRBD2 (5 bases). CDR1 and CDR2 from the germline V gene are MNHEY and SVGEGT. This CDR3 comprises 15 residues. Trimming cost V 4 bases and J 6 bases, with 15 bases left between them. The CDR3 loop is CASSSIAGAAGELFF. Here the CDR3 DNA reads TGTGCCAGCAGTTCAATCGCTGGAGCGGCCGGGGAGCTGTTTTTT.

This clone appeared a few times. This chain joins TRBV5-1 and TRBJ2-3; 7 bases are shared with TRBD2. Germline CDR1 and CDR2: SGHRS and YFSETQ. This CDR3 is 16 amino acids long. V shed 4 bases, J shed 2 bases, and the junction held 10 bases outside the gene matches. The CDR3 protein is CASSPSLASLTDTQYF. The DNA of the CDR3 is TGCGCCAGCAGCCCCTCACTAGCGTCCCTCACAGATACGCAGTATTTT. Complete variable domain (other parts from reference TRBV5-1 and TRBJ2-3): KAGVTQTPRYLIKTRGQQVTLSCSPISGHRSVSWYQQTPGQGLQFLFEYFSETQRNKGNFPGRFSGRQFSNSRSEMNVSTLELGDSALYLCASSPSLASLTDTQYFGPGTRLTVL.